The 26 T cell receptor beta chains reported below all come from one sample, sequenced in a study of blood T cell repertoires in COVID-19. The method was immunoSEQ multiplex PCR; TCRdb's version includes in-frame clones alone and lacks a portion of them. In the table there are about 200,000 clones, 86% of which are singletons. The sequencing sample was made of peripheral blood. The receptors shown here come from a man aged 25 to 40 who had recovered from COVID-19.

The J gene is TRBJ1-2, the V gene TRBV18, with D unclear. Germline CDR1 is KGHSH and CDR2 is LQKENI. The CDR3 spans 14 residues. Deletions cut 6 bases from V and 2 bases from J, with 13 bases between. The DNA for the CDR3 is TGTGCCAGCTCGGTCCAGCGTGAAAACTATGGCTACACCTTC. Protein: CASSVQRENYGYTF.

The V call is TRBV10-3, the J call TRBJ2-3; a weak D match, TRBD2 (6 bases). CDR3 size: 14 residues. Germline loops: CDR1 ENHRY, CDR2 SYGVKD. V was shortened by 9 bases and J by 2 bases, with 15 bases between the two germline ends. The CDR3: CAIHSGTSTDTQYF. DNA of the CDR3: TGTGCCATACATTCAGGGACTTCCACAGATACGCAGTATTTT.

The chain recombines TRBV27 with TRBJ2-1, with 10 bases lining up with TRBD1. Germline V CDR1 and CDR2: MNHEY, SMNVEV (reference sequence). J lost 7 bases, V lost 6 bases, and 9 bases had no gene match. The CDR3 runs 15 residues. The CDR3 region is CASSRPPGQGNEQFF. CDR3 DNA sequence: TGTGCCAGCAGCCGCCCACCGGGACAGGGGAATGAGCAGTTCTTC.

Here the CDR3 DNA reads TGCGCCAGCCAAATGACAGGTGGGACTGAAGCTTTCTTT. This sequence encodes CASQMTGGTEAFF. The gene calls are TRBV10-1 and TRBJ1-1; a possible D gene is TRBD1 (6 bases). The CDR3 extends over 13 amino acids. V was trimmed by 8 bases and J by 5 bases, leaving 15 bases between them. Germline assignment: CDR1 WNHNN and CDR2 SYGVQD (reference sequence).

V and J are TRBV5-1 and TRBJ2-7; 8 bases fit TRBD1. V lost 1 base and J lost 2; bases outside the gene matches: 8. This CDR3 comprises 16 residues. CDR1 SGHRS and CDR2 YFSETQ come from the germline V gene. The CDR3 reads CASSLTGQGATYEQYF. CDR3 nucleotide sequence: TGCGCCAGCAGCTTGACTGGACAGGGCGCAACCTACGAGCAGTACTTC.

Only one count was recorded for this clone. The chain recombines TRBV5-1 with TRBJ2-2; TRBD1 might be the D (5 bases). The CDR3 sequence is 16 residues long. Germline CDR1 SGHRS, CDR2 YFSETQ. Trimming took 0 bases from V and 4 from J, leaving 13 bases between them. The CDR3 nucleotides read TGCGCCAGCAGCTTGGCGGTCAGGGTTACCACCGGGGAGCTGTTTTTT. This codes for CASSLAVRVTTGELFF.

The CDR3 DNA is TGTGCCAGTAGTAGCTGGGAGGGTTGGGAACTAGCCAAAAACATTCAGTACTTC. This codes for CASSSWEGWELAKNIQYF. This chain uses TRBV19 with TRBJ2-4; 7 positions agree with TRBD2. V dropped 4 bases and J dropped 0; count of bases not matched to a gene: 12. The CDR3 has 18 amino acids. Germline assignment: CDR1 LNHDA and CDR2 SQIVND (reference sequence).

The rearrangement uses TRBV6-5 and TRBJ1-1; no clear D gene. The V end lost 7 bases, the J end lost 2 bases, and 11 bases lay between the germline ends. CDR3 size: 13 residues. Germline V gene lookup returns CDR1 MNHEY and CDR2 SVGAGI. This chain's CDR3 is CASTTAANTEAFF. CDR3 sequence (DNA): TGTGCCAGCACCACCGCGGCCAACACTGAAGCTTTCTTT.

This chain links TRBV10-3 with TRBJ2-3, with D perhaps matching TRBD1 (5 bases). The CDR3 covers 16 residues. V lost 5 bases and J lost 0, with 15 bases in between. CDR1 and CDR2 (germline): ENHRY, SYGVKD. The CDR3 coding sequence is TGTGCCATCAGTTCTAACCGACAGATCAGCACAGATACGCAGTATTTT. Its translation is CAISSNRQISTDTQYF.

The chain combines TRBV24-1 with TRBJ2-3; TRBD2 agrees at 10 bases. Trimming took 0 bases from V and 4 from J; bases not matched to a gene: 6. The germline CDR1 and CDR2 sequences are KGHDR and SFDVKD. The CDR3 covers 17 residues. CDR3 coding DNA: TGTGCCACCAGTGATTTGAAGCGGGGGGGCCGGTCAGATACGCAGTATTTT. Translating it yields CATSDLKRGGRSDTQYF.

The gene calls are TRBV18 and TRBJ2-2; D unclear. The CDR3 runs 16 residues. Germline V gene lookup returns CDR1 KGHSH and CDR2 LQKENI. The germline V and J ends were trimmed by 1 base and 2 bases, with 11 bases remaining between them. The CDR3 reads CASSPQSTANTGELFF. DNA of the CDR3: TGTGCCAGCTCACCACAGTCCACAGCAAACACCGGGGAGCTGTTTTTT.

This clone was recorded a few times. J is TRBJ1-5 and V is TRBV29-1; perhaps TRBD1 as D (5 bases). The germline gives CDR1 SQVTM, CDR2 ANQGSEA. There are 15 residues in the CDR3. Deletions cut 6 bases from V and 6 bases from J, with 21 bases between. The CDR3 DNA is TGCAGCGTATCCAGGGATACGGATCGTCGTCAGCCCCAGCATTTT. This sequence encodes CSVSRDTDRRQPQHF.

This rearrangement joins TRBV20-1 to TRBJ2-1, with 7 bases fitting TRBD2. The CDR3 totals 14 residues. Germline lookup yields CDR1 DFQATT and CDR2 SNEGSKA (reference sequence). Germline trimming cut 3 bases from V and 6 bases from J; bases unmatched to any gene: 8. The CDR3 is CSASSSGALNEQFF. The CDR3 DNA sequence: TGCAGTGCTAGTTCCAGCGGGGCTCTCAATGAGCAGTTCTTC.

This chain uses TRBV6-2 or TRBV6-3 with TRBJ1-1, with D maybe TRBD1 (5 bases). Trimming removed 2 bases from V and 3 bases from J, with 10 bases in between. Germline V gene sequence: CDR1 MNHEY, CDR2 SVGEGT. This CDR3 has 14 amino acids. DNA for the CDR3: TGTGCCAGCAGTTACGGGGCGCAGGACACTGAAGCTTTCTTT. Translating it yields CASSYGAQDTEAFF.

This clone has only a few counts. V usage is TRBV5-1 and J usage is TRBJ1-5; D possibly corresponds to TRBD1 (5 bases). The CDR3 runs 13 residues. Germline CDR1 and CDR2: SGHRS and YFSETQ. V shed 7 bases and J shed 7 bases, with 15 bases lying between them. The CDR3 here is CASGLRVGQPQHF. The CDR3 nucleotides read TGCGCCAGCGGCCTCAGGGTTGGGCAGCCCCAGCATTTT.

V and J are TRBV2 and TRBJ1-5; a possible D gene is TRBD1 (6 bases). Trimming took 5 bases from V and 4 from J, leaving 15 bases between them. Germline V gene data show CDR1 as SNHLY and CDR2 as FYNNEI. The CDR3 length is 15 residues. The CDR3 spells CASSSRTAENQPQHF. CDR3 nucleotides: TGTGCCAGCAGTTCAAGGACAGCAGAAAATCAGCCCCAGCATTTT. The variable domain in full, completed from reference TRBV2 and TRBJ1-5, reads EPEVTQTPSHQVTQMGQEVILRCVPISNHLYFYWYRQILGQKVEFLVSFYNNEISEKSEIFDDQFSVERPDGSNFTLKIRSTKLEDSAMYFCASSSRTAENQPQHFGDGTRLSIL.

This chain joins TRBV6-5 and TRBJ2-5, with D possibly TRBD2 on 5 matching bases. Trimming removed 7 bases at V and 5 bases at J, with 17 bases between. The germline V gene has CDR1 MNHEY and CDR2 SVGAGI. The CDR3 covers 14 residues. CDR3: CASNPSGIGETQYF. CDR3 coding DNA: TGTGCCAGCAACCCGTCGGGGATAGGCGAGACCCAGTACTTC.

This sequence joins TRBV19 and TRBJ2-7, with a possible D match to TRBD1 (7 bases). Germline V gene sequence: CDR1 LNHDA, CDR2 SQIVND (reference sequence). The CDR3 consists of 13 residues. Trimming pared 4 bases from V and 6 bases from J, leaving 13 bases between. CDR3 protein: CASSTGGGLEQYF. In DNA, the CDR3 is TGTGCCAGTAGTACAGGGGGAGGTCTCGAGCAGTACTTC.

The chain has TRBV19 and TRBJ1-6; D remains unclear. The CDR3 is 13 amino acids. Germline lookup yields CDR1 LNHDA and CDR2 SQIVND (reference sequence). Trimming stripped 5 bases from V and 7 bases from J, with 9 bases between. Here the CDR3 reads CASSPRSNSPLHF. The CDR3 DNA sequence: TGTGCCAGTAGTCCGAGGTCCAATTCACCCCTCCACTTT. The whole variable domain, remainder taken from reference TRBV19 and TRBJ1-6, is DGGITQSPKYLFRKEGQNVTLSCEQNLNHDAMYWYRQDPGQGLRLIYYSQIVNDFQKGDIAEGYSVSREKKESFPLTVTSAQKNPTAFYLCASSPRSNSPLHFGNGTRLTVT.

The CDR3 region is CSVEVARETQYF. DNA of the CDR3: TGCAGCGTTGAAGTAGCGAGGGAGACCCAGTACTTC. The rearrangement uses TRBV29-1 and TRBJ2-5, with D tentatively TRBD2 (5 bases). V lost 1 base to trimming and J lost 5 bases, with 8 bases between them. Germline V lookup: CDR1 SQVTM, CDR2 ANQGSEA. This CDR3 has 12 amino acids.

This rearrangement joins TRBV11-2 to TRBJ1-6; 7 bases fit TRBD1. The germline V gene encodes CDR1 SGHAT and CDR2 FQNNGV. The CDR3 loop spans 15 amino acids. V was clipped by 6 bases and J by 6 bases; unmatched bases: 8. CDR3 DNA sequence: TGTGCCAGCAGTTTCGAGGGACAGCCTAATTCACCCCTCCACTTT. It is translated as CASSFEGQPNSPLHF.

This rearrangement joins TRBV7-2 to TRBJ1-4, with 7 nucleotides matching TRBD1. Germline lookup yields CDR1 SGHTA and CDR2 FQGNSA. The trim removed 5 bases at V and 3 bases at J, leaving 3 bases unmatched. CDR3 length: 14 amino acids. CDR3 loop: CASSPTGPNEKLFF. CDR3 in DNA: TGTGCCAGCAGCCCGACAGGGCCTAATGAAAAACTGTTTTTT.

This chain uses TRBV6-6 with TRBJ2-1; D is possibly TRBD1 (6 bases). V shed 0 bases and J shed 6 bases, with 12 bases lying between them. Germline V lookup: CDR1 MNHNY, CDR2 SVGAGI (reference sequence). The length of the CDR3 is 15 residues. The CDR3 reads CASSYSDRLTNEQFF. In DNA, the CDR3 is TGTGCCAGCAGTTACTCTGACAGGTTGACCAATGAGCAGTTCTTC.

This chain links TRBV4-2 with TRBJ1-6, with D hard to call. The CDR3 extends over 18 amino acids. Looked up from germline, CDR1 is LGHNA and CDR2 is YNFKEQ. The V and J ends lost 2 bases and 2 bases respectively, with 16 bases between them. CDR3: CASSQRPRSGAYNSPLHF. The CDR3 DNA reads TGTGCCAGCAGCCAACGCCCACGAAGCGGAGCCTATAATTCACCCCTCCACTTT.

The chain joins TRBV6-5 to TRBJ2-7; TRBD1 might be the D (6 bases). Trimming removed 0 bases from V and 13 bases from J, with 13 bases in between. The CDR3 has 12 residues. Germline CDR1 is MNHEY and CDR2 is SVGAGI. The CDR3, as DNA: TGTGCCAGCAGTTACTCGAACAGGGCATATTACTTC. It is translated as CASSYSNRAYYF.

V gene TRBV7-8 combines with J gene TRBJ1-1; D perhaps matches TRBD1 (5 bases). The CDR3 contains 15 residues. Deletions cut 2 bases from V and 5 bases from J, with 15 bases between. Germline assignment: CDR1 SGHVS and CDR2 FQNEAQ. The CDR3 sequence: CASSLYKGKGTEAFF. In DNA, the CDR3 is TGTGCCAGCAGCTTATATAAGGGGAAGGGTACTGAAGCTTTCTTT.